The 7 T cell receptor beta chains below come from one sample, sequenced in a study of blood T cell repertoires in COVID-19. Sequencing was performed with immunoSEQ multiplex PCR; in TCRdb, only in-frame clones are kept and a portion is missing. Of about 74,000 clones listed, around 90% are singletons. Material for sequencing was peripheral blood. These TCRs come from a human donor in a cohort sampled during active COVID-19.

This chain uses TRBV14 with TRBJ1-2, with 8 bases lining up with TRBD1. There are 12 residues in the CDR3. Looked up from germline, CDR1 is SGHDN and CDR2 is FVKESK. Trimming at V came to 6 bases and at J to 8 bases, leaving 5 bases not matched to a gene. The CDR3 region is CASRQDRDGYTF. Here the CDR3 DNA reads TGTGCCAGCAGACAGGACAGGGACGGCTACACCTTC.

The CDR3: CASKPGGADTQYF. The DNA for the CDR3 is TGTGCCAGCAAGCCGGGAGGGGCAGATACGCAGTATTTT. This chain joins TRBV28 and TRBJ2-3, with 8 bases aligning to TRBD2. This CDR3 comprises 13 residues. Trimming at V came to 7 bases and at J to 4 bases, leaving 4 bases not matched to a gene. Germline CDR1 and CDR2: MDHEN and SYDVKM.

The gene calls are TRBV4-2 and TRBJ1-6; 8 bases are a match to TRBD1. The CDR3 has 14 residues. The germline V gene encodes CDR1 LGHNA and CDR2 YNFKEQ. Germline trimming cut 5 bases from V and 10 bases from J; bases unmatched to any gene: 7. CDR3 protein: CASSGTGGGSPLHF. CDR3 nucleotides: TGTGCCAGCAGCGGCACAGGGGGTGGATCACCCCTCCACTTT.

The sample holds a few counts of this clone. The chain employs TRBV6-5 and TRBJ1-1; 7 positions match TRBD1. V gave up 6 bases and J gave up 0 bases; unmatched junction bases: 4. Looked up from germline, CDR1 is MNHEY and CDR2 is SVGAGI. This CDR3 is built from 14 residues. This chain's CDR3 is CASRPGQVNTEAFF. DNA of the CDR3: TGTGCCAGCAGACCAGGACAGGTGAACACTGAAGCTTTCTTT.

In DNA form, the CDR3 reads TGTGCCACCAGCAGAGAATGGGGGACAGTCTCCGCAAACACCATATATTTT. Translating it yields CATSREWGTVSANTIYF. V and J are TRBV15 and TRBJ1-3, with TRBD1 matching 7 bases. Per the germline V gene, CDR1 is LNHNV and CDR2 is YYDKDF (reference sequence). The CDR3 has 17 amino acids. V shed 0 bases, J shed 6 bases, and the junction held 11 bases outside the gene matches. The whole variable domain, filled in from reference TRBV15 and TRBJ1-3, reads DAMVIQNPRYQVTQFGKPVTLSCSQTLNHNVMYWYQQKSSQAPKLLFHYYDKDFNNEADTPDNFQSRRPNTSFCFLDIRSPGLGDTAMYLCATSREWGTVSANTIYFGEGSWLTVV.

This chain links TRBV3-1 (or the pseudogene TRBV3-2) with TRBJ2-1; 10 nucleotides match TRBD2. Germline-derived CDR1 and CDR2 are LGHDT and YNNKEL (reference sequence). The CDR3 has 16 residues. V gave up 3 bases and J gave up 4 bases; unmatched junction bases: 6. CDR3 loop: CASSHRGLAPYNEQFF. The CDR3 bases are TGTGCCAGCAGCCACCGGGGACTAGCGCCTTACAATGAGCAGTTCTTC.

The chain joins TRBV5-4 to TRBJ2-5; tentative D call: TRBD2 (6 bases). The CDR3 length is 14 residues. CDR1 is SGHNT, CDR2 YYREEE, per germline (reference sequence). With 1 base removed from V and 4 bases from J, the gap between germline ends came to 11 bases. The CDR3 sequence: CASSLNGGVETQYF. The CDR3 nucleotides are TGTGCCAGCAGCTTGAACGGGGGAGTAGAGACCCAGTACTTC.